This TCR beta chain was profiled in a study of shared clonotypes between healthy human individuals. Study overall: With ages of 18 to 49, the donors were two women and a few men. General study points: The study found lower generation probabilities in non-shared clonotypes than in those shared by all four donors. A handful of donors showed sharing of 4.5% to 6% of naive CD4 clonotypes. Memory subsets generally showed lower estimated richness than naive subsets.

Assay: immunoSEQ multiplex PCR; the TCRdb copy retains only in-frame clones and omits some. The table records 640,000 or so clones, about two thirds of them present only once. As to this clone: Its antigen is unknown.

The CDR3 is 14 amino acids. V lost 8 bases and J 0 bases, leaving 13 bases between the germline ends. Germline assignment: CDR1 MDHEN and CDR2 SYDVKM. This clonotype was sampled from a woman between 25 and 40 years old in good health. This chain uses TRBV28 with TRBJ1-2; TRBD1 might be the D (6 bases). Sequenced material: memory CD4+ T cells sorted from blood. Subset here: CD45RA-negative fraction. CDR3 protein: CASGQPHANYGYTF. CDR3 DNA: TGTGCCAGCGGACAGCCCCACGCTAACTATGGCTACACCTTC.